One sample yielded the 28 T cell receptor beta chains listed below, sequenced in a study of regulatory T cells in long-lasting Graves disease. The TCR beta library used iRepertoire HTBI primers with Arm-PCR amplification of CDR3. MiXCR, run by TCRdb on the multiplex PCR reads, gives a single entry per CDR3 protein. The sample comprises 450,000 to 600,000 distinct CDR3 sequences, 13% of which are singletons, and under 10% rests with the top ten. Documented time point: newly diagnosed GD, antithyroid drugs for less than 3 months. Extracted PBMC RNA gave rise to the TCR library. The data also belong to a second study, concerning T cells in Graves' hyperthyroidism and ophthalmopathy.

Material: peripheral blood mononuclear cells (PBMCs), obtained at new diagnosis, from a patient treated with antithyroid drugs. Receptors were obtained from a man aged 30 to 39 with Graves disease.

A note on this clonotype: The CDR3 end shows no conserved phenylalanine or tryptophan, and so a read error is likely. The chain links TRBV18 to TRBJ2-1; 8 bases fit TRBD2. The CDR3 consists of 16 residues. Germline V gives CDR1 KGHSH, CDR2 LQKENI. Losses at the gene ends were 1 base for V and 8 bases for J; bases not matched to a gene: 10. The CDR3 DNA follows: TGTGCCAGCTCACCACTGGGACTAGGAGGCGCGGATGAGCAGTTCTCC. Translation gives CASSPLGLGGADEQFS.

This clonotype occurred many times. The rearrangement uses TRBV6-5 and TRBJ2-2, with a tentative D call TRBD2 (5 bases). The ends were cut back, 0 bases at V and 6 bases at J, with 14 bases in the middle. Germline CDR1 reads MNHEY; CDR2 reads SVGAGI. The CDR3 runs to 16 residues. This CDR3 is CASSYSMGSGAGELFF. For the CDR3, the DNA is TGTGCCAGCAGTTACTCGATGGGGAGTGGGGCCGGGGAGCTGTTTTTT.

The chain is built from TRBV6-1 and TRBJ1-2; possible D gene TRBD1, 5 bases. V lost 6 bases to trimming and J lost 8 bases, with 13 bases between them. CDR1 is MNHNS and CDR2 is SASEGT in the germline V gene. CDR3 length: 12 residues. The CDR3 DNA reads TGTGCCAGCAGCCCAGACAGATCGGGCTACACCTTC. Its translation: CASSPDRSGYTF.

This clonotype occurred many times. The rearrangement uses TRBV2 and TRBJ2-5, with TRBD2 matching 10 bases. Germline CDR1 SNHLY, CDR2 FYNNEI. Trimming at V came to 8 bases and at J to 0 bases, leaving 6 bases not matched to a gene. This CDR3 spans 15 amino acids. CDR3 region: CASLQREGYQETQYF. For the CDR3, the DNA is TGTGCCAGCTTACAGCGGGAGGGGTACCAAGAGACCCAGTACTTC.

At least ten counts were recorded for this clonotype. The genes are TRBV11-2 and TRBJ2-1; a possible D gene is TRBD1 (6 bases). The CDR3 loop spans 14 amino acids. Germline V gene lookup returns CDR1 SGHAT and CDR2 FQNNGV. Trimming cost V 5 bases and J 9 bases, with 17 bases left between them. The CDR3 region has the DNA TGTGCCAGCAGCCCCGTTTTGGGGGCCGGTGAGCAGTTCTTC. This gives the protein CASSPVLGAGEQFF. The full variable domain, completed using reference TRBV11-2 and TRBJ2-1, is EAGVAQSPRYKIIEKRQSVAFWCNPISGHATLYWYQQILGQGPKLLIQFQNNGVVDDSQLPKDRFSAERLKGVDSTLKIQPAKLEDSAVYLCASSPVLGAGEQFFGPGTRLTVL.

This clonotype was recorded at least ten times. The V call is TRBV29-1, the J call TRBJ2-2; TRBD2 aligns across 14 bases. CDR1 and CDR2 (germline): SQVTM, ANQGSEA. With V trimmed by 7 bases and J by 7 bases, 20 bases remained unmatched. This CDR3 is built from 19 residues. This chain's CDR3 is CSARADPGTSGSYIGELFF. As DNA, the CDR3 is TGCAGCGCAAGGGCCGATCCCGGGACTAGCGGGAGTTACATCGGGGAGCTGTTTTTT.

This clonotype was counted ten times or more. The chain combines TRBV9 with TRBJ1-5; possibly TRBD1 for D (5 bases). The V end lost 7 bases, the J end lost 4 bases, and 12 bases lay between the germline ends. Per germline, CDR1 SGDLS and CDR2 YYNGEE. The CDR3 consists of 13 residues. CDR3 residues: CASGQGDNQPQHF. The CDR3, as DNA: TGTGCCAGCGGGCAGGGAGATAATCAGCCCCAGCATTTT.

This clonotype was seen a handful of times. The chain is built from TRBV19 and TRBJ1-5; D is unresolved. V was clipped by 8 bases and J by 0 bases, with 11 bases between them. Germline CDR1 reads LNHDA; CDR2 reads SQIVND (reference sequence). The CDR3 extends over 14 amino acids. This CDR3 reads CASSRFNSNQPQHF. The DNA of the CDR3 is TGTGCCAGTTCGAGATTTAATAGCAATCAGCCCCAGCATTTT.

About this clonotype itself: The germline gene is not matched at one end of the junction; a read error may be the cause. The chain recombines TRBV18 with TRBJ1-1; 11 bases are shared with TRBD1. The CDR3 runs 14 residues. Germline CDR1 and CDR2: KGHSH and LQKENI. DNA for the CDR3: TGTGCCAGCTCAGCAAGGACAGGGGGCACTAAAGCTTTCTTT. This translates into CASSARTGGTKAFF.

This clonotype appeared many times. The chain couples TRBV2 to TRBJ1-1; D gene unclear. CDR1 is SNHLY, CDR2 FYNNEI, per germline. The V gene lost 5 bases and the J gene lost 1 base, with 17 bases spanning the gap. This CDR3 comprises 16 residues. CDR3 DNA sequence: TGTGCCAGCAGTTTTCACAGAACCACGCCGAACACTGAAGCTTTCTTT. The encoded protein is CASSFHRTTPNTEAFF.

This chain uses TRBV20-1 with TRBJ1-1, with D unresolved. CDR1 is DFQATT and CDR2 is SNEGSKA in the germline V gene (reference sequence). CDR3 size: 12 residues. Between the trimmed V and J ends, which lost 2 bases and 7 bases, there was a span of 11 bases. CDR3 in amino acids: CSARISRLEAFF. As DNA, the CDR3 is TGCAGTGCTAGAATCTCCCGTCTTGAAGCTTTCTTT.

This clonotype showed up many times. The chain links TRBV7-3 to TRBJ2-7; D remains unclear. V lost 0 bases and J 6 bases, leaving 9 bases between the germline ends. This CDR3 is built from 13 residues. Germline values: CDR1 SGHTA, CDR2 FQGTGA. As DNA, the CDR3 is TGTGCCAGCAGCTTAACCCCAGACGGCGAGCAGTACTTC. As protein: CASSLTPDGEQYF.

The V gene is TRBV6-5, the J gene TRBJ1-5, with 10 bases aligning to TRBD1. This CDR3 has 18 residues. Germline V gene data show CDR1 as MNHEY and CDR2 as SVGAGI. V lost 0 bases, J lost 1 base, and 6 bases stayed unmatched. CDR3 amino acids: CASSYSGTGAGSNQPQHF. The DNA of the CDR3 is TGTGCCAGCAGTTACTCCGGGACAGGGGCGGGAAGCAATCAGCCCCAGCATTTT.

This clonotype has just a few counts. The genes are TRBV6-1 and TRBJ2-2, with 7 nucleotides matching TRBD1. This CDR3 has 16 residues. Germline lookup yields CDR1 MNHNS and CDR2 SASEGT. V lost 0 bases, J lost 7 bases, and 8 bases stayed unmatched. CDR3 amino acids: CASSEAVGGAVGELFF. The CDR3 DNA sequence: TGTGCCAGCAGTGAAGCCGTAGGGGGCGCGGTCGGGGAGCTGTTTTTT.

This clonotype was observed a few times. V gene TRBV24-1 combines with J gene TRBJ2-1, with 7 bases fitting TRBD2. V shed 4 bases, J shed 8 bases, and the junction held 10 bases outside the gene matches. This CDR3 region has 15 residues. The V gene's germline CDR1 is KGHDR and CDR2 SFDVKD. CDR3 sequence: CATSEGEGPADEQFF. CDR3 nucleotides: TGTGCCACCAGTGAGGGGGAGGGACCGGCGGATGAGCAGTTCTTC.

The rearrangement links TRBV10-1 to TRBJ1-1, with D perhaps TRBD1 (6 bases). V was clipped by 3 bases and J by 3 bases, with 11 bases between them. Germline loops: CDR1 WNHNN, CDR2 SYGVQD (reference sequence). This CDR3 is 14 amino acids long. CDR3 sequence: CASSDGGLDTEAFF. For the CDR3, the DNA is TGCGCCAGCAGTGACGGGGGGCTGGACACTGAAGCTTTCTTT.

Details on this clonotype: A much larger clone lies a single base off, so this may be a read error. The chain has TRBV24-1 and TRBJ2-5, with 7 bases matching TRBD2. V shed 7 bases, J shed 4 bases, and the junction held 11 bases outside the gene matches. The CDR3 consists of 15 residues. From germline, CDR1 is KGHDR and CDR2 SFDVKD. In DNA, the CDR3 is TGTGCCACCAGCGAAATACGGGGAGGGAGAGAGACCCAGTACTTC. Translated: CATSEIRGGRETQYF.

This clonotype has at least ten counts. The chain uses TRBV30 and TRBJ2-5; D assignment may be TRBD1 or TRBD2 (6 bases each). Between the trimmed V and J ends, which lost 7 bases and 1 base, there was a span of 10 bases. The germline gives CDR1 GTSNPN, CDR2 SVGIG (reference sequence). There are 12 residues in the CDR3. CDR3: CALQGGQETQYF. Written as DNA, the CDR3 is TGTGCCTTACAGGGAGGCCAAGAGACCCAGTACTTC.

This clonotype was seen at least ten times. The rearrangement joins TRBV5-6 to TRBJ2-5; D could derive from TRBD1 or TRBD2 (5 bases each). Germline V lookup: CDR1 SGHDT, CDR2 YYEEEE. Between the trimmed V and J ends, which lost 0 bases and 3 bases, there was a span of 12 bases. CDR3 length: 15 amino acids. CDR3 residues: CASSLVTLGEETQYF. In DNA form, the CDR3 reads TGTGCCAGCAGCTTGGTGACTCTGGGGGAAGAGACCCAGTACTTC.

The sample holds many counts of this clonotype. The chain carries TRBV7-2 and TRBJ2-7, with unresolved D. Trimming took off 5 bases at V and 2 bases at J, with 10 bases between the two ends. The V gene's germline CDR1 is SGHTA and CDR2 FQGNSA. CDR3 length: 13 amino acids. The CDR3 loop reads CASSLPPTYEQYF. The CDR3 DNA is TGTGCCAGCAGCCTCCCCCCTACCTACGAGCAGTACTTC.

The rearrangement uses TRBV12-3 or TRBV12-4 and TRBJ1-2; maybe TRBD1 (6 bases). Deletions cut 1 base from V and 1 base from J, with 10 bases between. The CDR3 is 15 residues long. The CDR3 coding sequence is TGTGCCAGCAGTTTAGAGGACAGCCTTAACTATGGCTACACCTTC. Translation: CASSLEDSLNYGYTF.

Regarding this clonotype: A much larger clonotype is one base distant, so this may be a read error. V is TRBV7-9 and J is TRBJ2-1; D possibly uses TRBD1 or TRBD2 (5 bases each). This CDR3 is 13 amino acids long. Germline V lookup: CDR1 SEHNR, CDR2 FQNEAQ (reference sequence). The V and J ends lost 7 bases and 10 bases respectively, with 17 bases between them. For the CDR3, the DNA is TGTGCCAGCACCGTTGGGACCTTAGGGGAGCAGTTCTTC. The encoded protein is CASTVGTLGEQFF.

The V call is TRBV10-3, the J call TRBJ2-3, with no clear D. The germline CDR1 and CDR2 sequences are ENHRY and SYGVKD. The V gene lost 3 bases and the J gene lost 2 bases, with 12 bases spanning the gap. The CDR3 loop spans 15 amino acids. CDR3 in amino acids: CAISDPARPTDTQYF. CDR3 DNA: TGTGCCATCAGTGATCCGGCCCGGCCCACAGATACGCAGTATTTT.

This clonotype came up many times. The chain has TRBV27 and TRBJ1-5; unclear D gene. This CDR3 contains 16 residues. The germline CDR1 and CDR2 sequences are MNHEY and SMNVEV (reference sequence). The ends were cut back, 2 bases at V and 2 bases at J, with 13 bases in the middle. Here the CDR3 reads CASSLKPYTGNQPQHF. Here the CDR3 DNA reads TGTGCCAGCAGTTTAAAACCGTACACTGGCAATCAGCCCCAGCATTTT.

A word on this clonotype: This may come from a read error, since a much larger clone is one base off. The V and J genes are TRBV2 and TRBJ1-1, with a weak D call TRBD1 (5 bases). The V gene's germline CDR1 is SNHLY and CDR2 FYNNEI. The CDR3 is 13 residues long. The CDR3 spells CANSEGEVSGAFF. Here the CDR3 DNA reads TGTGCCAACAGTGAAGGGGAAGTGTCGGGGGCTTTCTTT.

The table lists this clonotype with many counts. This sequence joins TRBV7-9 and TRBJ1-1; no clear D. Trimming took off 0 bases at V and 5 bases at J, with 7 bases between the two ends. The germline gives CDR1 SEHNR, CDR2 FQNEAQ (reference sequence). The CDR3 spans 13 residues. The CDR3 loop reads CASSLARWTEAFF. As DNA, the CDR3 is TGTGCCAGCAGCTTAGCGAGGTGGACTGAAGCTTTCTTT.

This clonotype has only a few counts. This rearrangement joins TRBV28 to TRBJ1-1; tentatively, D is TRBD1 (6 bases). Trimming left V 3 bases short and J 10 bases short, with 9 bases between. CDR1 is MDHEN, CDR2 SYDVKM, per germline. There are 11 residues in the CDR3. The CDR3 sequence is CASSFRGGAFF. The CDR3 bases are TGTGCCAGCAGTTTCAGAGGGGGAGCTTTCTTT.

This clonotype occurred many times. The rearrangement joins TRBV3-1 to TRBJ2-7, with TRBD1 matching over 8 bases. The V and J ends lost 2 bases and 3 bases, in that order; junction bases with no gene match: 6. The CDR3 runs 15 residues. Germline V gene lookup returns CDR1 LGHDT and CDR2 YNNKEL (reference sequence). CDR3 in DNA: TGTGCCAGCAGCCAACCAAGGACAGGGAACTACGAGCAGTACTTC. It yields the protein CASSQPRTGNYEQYF.